Each of the 27 T cell receptor beta chains below was sequenced from the same sample in a study of T cell repertoires in cytomegalovirus infection. One entry per CDR3 protein results from TCRdb running MiXCR on the reads. The table has roughly 280,000 distinct CDR3 sequences, roughly 15% seen once. The specimen sequenced was PBMCs. The source of these receptors is a human donor in good health (CMV status not recorded). Some clones in this sample may be carry-over from other donors' samples.

This clonotype was detected many times. The CDR3 sequence: CASSLAAGPNTEAFF. CDR3 DNA sequence: TGTGCCAGCAGCTTAGCGGCGGGGCCGAACACTGAAGCTTTCTTT. V gene TRBV7-8 combines with J gene TRBJ1-1; TRBD1 is a possible D gene (5 bases). V was trimmed by 0 bases and J by 1 base, leaving 9 bases between them. The germline V gene encodes CDR1 SGHVS and CDR2 FQNEAQ. CDR3 size: 15 residues.

The rearrangement links TRBV3-1 to TRBJ2-7, with 10 bases identical to TRBD2. The germline V gene has CDR1 LGHDT and CDR2 YNNKEL (reference sequence). The CDR3 sequence is 16 residues long. Losses at the gene ends were 3 bases for V and 5 bases for J; bases not matched to a gene: 10. DNA of the CDR3: TGTGCCAGCAGCCAGGGTCCTAGCGGGAGTCGCCACGAGCAGTACTTC. Protein sequence: CASSQGPSGSRHEQYF.

A few counts support this clonotype. The CDR3 spells CSSTGDGKKNIQYF. CDR3 DNA sequence: TGCAGTTCGACGGGGGACGGCAAGAAAAACATTCAGTACTTC. V gene TRBV20-1 combines with J gene TRBJ2-4; a weak D match, TRBD2 (6 bases). CDR3 length: 14 residues. V was shortened by 8 bases and J by 4 bases, with 18 bases between the two germline ends. Germline CDR1 reads DFQATT; CDR2 reads SNEGSKA (reference sequence).

This clonotype was recorded at least ten times. V usage is TRBV7-6 and J usage is TRBJ2-4; 7 positions match TRBD2. CDR3 length: 14 amino acids. The trim removed 5 bases at V and 9 bases at J, leaving 10 bases unmatched. Germline V CDR1 and CDR2: SGHVS, FNYEAQ. CDR3 sequence: CASSPGTRGGIQYF. The CDR3, as DNA: TGTGCCAGCAGCCCGGGGACCCGCGGGGGCATTCAGTACTTC.

The genes are TRBV20-1 and TRBJ1-1; D gene ambiguous. The V gene's germline CDR1 is DFQATT and CDR2 SNEGSKA (reference sequence). With 0 bases removed from V and 11 bases from J, the gap between germline ends came to 19 bases. The CDR3 is made up of 14 amino acids. The CDR3 region has the DNA TGCAGTGCTAGAGAAAGAGCAAGGTACATTGAGGCTTTCTTT. Protein sequence: CSARERARYIEAFF.

The CDR3 region is CSVEDSGEGTEQYF. For the CDR3, the DNA is TGCAGCGTTGAAGATTCGGGCGAGGGGACCGAGCAGTACTTC. The rearrangement joins TRBV29-1 to TRBJ2-7; perhaps D is TRBD1 or TRBD2 (5 bases each). Germline CDR1 is SQVTM and CDR2 is ANQGSEA. The ends were cut back, 0 bases at V and 6 bases at J, with 15 bases in the middle. The CDR3 sequence is 14 residues long.

This clonotype has more than one count but fewer than ten. The chain joins TRBV6-1 to TRBJ2-7, with TRBD1 matching over 7 bases. Germline CDR1 reads MNHNS; CDR2 reads SASEGT. CDR3 length: 14 residues. V trimming: 2 bases; J trimming: 3 bases; junction bases outside the gene matches: 4. This CDR3 is CASSETGEYYEQYF. CDR3 in DNA: TGTGCCAGCAGTGAAACAGGGGAATACTACGAGCAGTACTTC.

This clonotype was seen many times. The rearrangement links TRBV7-8 to TRBJ2-2, with D perhaps assigned TRBD1 or TRBD2 (5 bases each). Trimming took off 3 bases at V and 6 bases at J, with 14 bases between the two ends. The germline V gene encodes CDR1 SGHVS and CDR2 FQNEAQ. The CDR3 contains 15 residues. The CDR3 nucleotides read TGTGCCAGCAGCTTGGCCGGGACCGGGCCCGGGGAGCTGTTTTTT. It specifies CASSLAGTGPGELFF.

This clonotype appeared many times. V usage is TRBV7-2 and J usage is TRBJ2-3; 7 positions match TRBD1. From germline, CDR1 is SGHTA and CDR2 FQGNSA. V was clipped by 6 bases and J by 6 bases; unmatched bases: 9. The CDR3 has 14 amino acids. CDR3 in DNA: TGTGCCAGCAGTTCTCAGGGGGTACTGGATACGCAGTATTTT. Its protein product is CASSSQGVLDTQYF.

A few counts support this clonotype. V usage is TRBV6-2 or TRBV6-3 and J usage is TRBJ2-1, with a possible D match to TRBD2 (5 bases). Trimming removed 7 bases at V and 6 bases at J, with 16 bases between. CDR1 and CDR2 from the germline V gene are MNHEY and SVGEGT. CDR3 length: 14 residues. CDR3 in DNA: TGTGCCAGCATCCCTGCCTCCAGCGGCAATGAGCAGTTCTTC. It encodes CASIPASSGNEQFF.

This clonotype was observed many times. The chain combines TRBV19 with TRBJ2-6; TRBD1 is a possible D gene (6 bases). Germline V gene sequence: CDR1 LNHDA, CDR2 SQIVND (reference sequence). V was cut by 3 bases and J by 1 base, with 16 bases left in between. This CDR3 contains 18 residues. CDR3 nucleotides: TGTGCCAGTAGTATGGTTACAGGGAGCAGATCTGGGGCCAACGTCCTGACTTTC. Translating gives CASSMVTGSRSGANVLTF.

The V call is TRBV5-1, the J call TRBJ2-7, with D unclear. CDR1 and CDR2 (germline): SGHRS, YFSETQ. This CDR3 contains 14 residues. V lost 6 bases and J 0 bases, leaving 13 bases between the germline ends. The DNA of the CDR3 is TGCGCCAGCAATTCGGGCAGAAACTCCTACGAGCAGTACTTC. Translating gives CASNSGRNSYEQYF.

A few counts support this clonotype. The V gene is TRBV2, the J gene TRBJ1-5; 7 bases agree with TRBD1. The CDR3 contains 13 residues. V lost 8 bases and J lost 6; bases outside the gene matches: 7. Germline lookup yields CDR1 SNHLY and CDR2 FYNNEI. The CDR3 DNA reads as TGTGCCAGCGGAGGAGGGGGCGGTCAGCCCCAGCATTTT. Amino acid sequence: CASGGGGGQPQHF.

This clonotype was counted only a few times. The rearrangement links TRBV7-3 to TRBJ2-1; possibly TRBD1 for D (6 bases). This CDR3 is 14 amino acids long. The germline gives CDR1 SGHTA, CDR2 FQGTGA. Trimming removed 4 bases from V and 5 bases from J, with 12 bases in between. Written as DNA, the CDR3 is TGTGCCAGCAGCTCCGACAGGACGGACAATGAGCAGTTCTTC. This sequence encodes CASSSDRTDNEQFF. Full variable domain (outside the CDR3, taken from reference TRBV7-3 and TRBJ2-1): GAGVSQTPSNKVTEKGKYVELRCDPISGHTALYWYRQSLGQGPEFLIYFQGTGAADDSGLPNDRFFAVRPEGSVSTLKIQRTERGDSAVYLCASSSDRTDNEQFFGPGTRLTVL.

This clonotype was seen at least ten times. The genes are TRBV7-2 and TRBJ1-1; unclear D gene. Germline loops: CDR1 SGHTA, CDR2 FQGNSA. Trimming removed 1 base from V and 3 bases from J, with 15 bases in between. The CDR3 is made up of 16 amino acids. For the CDR3, the DNA is TGTGCCAGCAGCTTAGGGTCGTGGTCGTTTGACACTGAAGCTTTCTTT. This encodes CASSLGSWSFDTEAFF.

This clonotype was seen at least ten times. The V gene is TRBV19, the J gene TRBJ2-1, with D unclear. V lost 4 bases, J lost 0 bases, and 7 bases lay in between. Germline lookup yields CDR1 LNHDA and CDR2 SQIVND (reference sequence). CDR3 size: 14 residues. The CDR3 DNA reads as TGTGCCAGTAGTAACCAAATCTCCTACAATGAGCAGTTCTTC. This gives the protein CASSNQISYNEQFF.

This clonotype was detected a few times. The V gene is TRBV6-2 or TRBV6-3, the J gene TRBJ2-2, with 7 bases lining up with TRBD1. CDR1 and CDR2 (germline): MNHEY, SVGEGT. CDR3 length: 15 residues. Losses at the gene ends were 6 bases for V and 2 bases for J; bases not matched to a gene: 6. The CDR3, as DNA: TGTGCCAGCAGGCCGGGACAGATAAACACCGGGGAGCTGTTTTTT. Protein sequence: CASRPGQINTGELFF.

This clonotype was found a few times. The rearrangement joins TRBV7-6 to TRBJ1-1, with TRBD1 matching over 9 bases. The CDR3 contains 13 residues. Trimming cost V 2 bases and J 6 bases; bases outside gene matches: 1. The germline gives CDR1 SGHVS, CDR2 FNYEAQ. CDR3 in DNA: TGTGCCAGCAGCTTACGACAGGGGGCTGAAGCTTTCTTT. Its translation: CASSLRQGAEAFF.

Remarks on this clonotype: A much more abundant neighbour one base away suggests this may be a read error. The V call is TRBV4-2, the J call TRBJ1-5; no reliable D call. This CDR3 spans 16 amino acids. Trimming shortened V by 0 bases and J by 4 bases, and 13 bases separated the two germline ends. Per the germline V gene, CDR1 is LGHNA and CDR2 is YNFKEQ. CDR3 sequence: CASSQDTVIANQPQHF. In DNA, the CDR3 is TGTGCCAGCAGCCAAGATACGGTCATCGCAAATCAGCCCCAGCATTTT.

The rearrangement joins TRBV3-1 to TRBJ1-6; D unresolved. Germline CDR1 LGHDT, CDR2 YNNKEL (reference sequence). The CDR3 consists of 15 residues. Trimming shortened V by 1 base and J by 11 bases, and 15 bases separated the two germline ends. CDR3 sequence: CASSQVWPPLAPLHF. As DNA, the CDR3 is TGTGCCAGCAGCCAAGTCTGGCCGCCTCTAGCACCCCTCCACTTT.

The chain combines TRBV5-1 with TRBJ1-2; possible D gene TRBD1, 5 bases. The germline V gene encodes CDR1 SGHRS and CDR2 YFSETQ. V lost 5 bases, J lost 4 bases, and 15 bases lay in between. This CDR3 region has 14 residues. The CDR3: CASRSGPGGYGYTF. CDR3 bases: TGCGCCAGCAGATCAGGGCCGGGGGGCTATGGCTACACCTTC.

This clonotype was seen at least ten times. The V call is TRBV6-1, the J call TRBJ2-7, with unresolved D. Trimming stripped 6 bases from V and 0 bases from J, with 9 bases between. The germline gives CDR1 MNHNS, CDR2 SASEGT. CDR3 length: 13 residues. The CDR3: CASSPRFSYEQYF. The CDR3 DNA reads as TGTGCCAGCAGCCCCAGGTTCTCCTACGAGCAGTACTTC.

This clonotype appeared many times. The V call is TRBV7-2, the J call TRBJ1-1; D is perhaps TRBD1 (6 bases). This CDR3 has 14 residues. Germline CDR1 and CDR2: SGHTA and FQGNSA. Trimming took 5 bases from V and 2 from J, leaving 12 bases between them. DNA for the CDR3: TGTGCCAGCAGCCAAACAGGGACCAACACTGAAGCTTTCTTT. Its translation is CASSQTGTNTEAFF.

The rearrangement uses TRBV18 and TRBJ1-4; the match to TRBD1 covers 8 bases. The CDR3 has 14 amino acids. Unmatched junction bases numbered 8, after V lost 6 bases and J lost 8 bases. Germline assignment: CDR1 KGHSH and CDR2 LQKENI. The CDR3 loop is CASSPRGHKEKLFF. The CDR3 DNA sequence: TGTGCCAGCTCCCCCAGGGGGCACAAAGAAAAACTGTTTTTT.

This chain joins TRBV3-1 and TRBJ1-2; D unclear. Deletions cut 0 bases from V and 8 bases from J, with 13 bases between. This CDR3 spans 14 amino acids. CDR1 is LGHDT and CDR2 is YNNKEL in the germline V gene (reference sequence). CDR3 DNA sequence: TGTGCCAGCAGCCAAGATAGCGCTGCTGGGGGCTACACCTTC. This codes for CASSQDSAAGGYTF.

This clonotype was recorded many times. The chain carries TRBV10-3 and TRBJ1-1; no clear D gene. The V and J ends lost 10 bases and 0 bases respectively, with 15 bases between them. The CDR3 has 14 residues. CDR1 ENHRY and CDR2 SYGVKD come from the germline V gene. The CDR3 coding sequence is TGTGCCACTACGGGATTGACGGTGAACACTGAAGCTTTCTTT. It translates to CATTGLTVNTEAFF.

This clonotype was observed a handful of times. This chain connects TRBV5-4 to TRBJ2-1; TRBD2 agrees at 8 bases. V was pared by 6 bases and J by 0 bases, with 14 bases of the junction left unmatched. The CDR3 runs 18 residues. Germline V gives CDR1 SGHNT, CDR2 YYREEE (reference sequence). The CDR3 protein is CASTMGTSGSSSYNEQFF. Here the CDR3 DNA reads TGTGCCAGCACCATGGGCACTAGCGGAAGTAGCTCCTACAATGAGCAGTTCTTC.